This is a list of T cell receptor beta chains from one sample in a study of shared clonotypes between healthy human individuals. Using immunoSEQ multiplex PCR, the repertoire was profiled, and TCRdb retains in-frame clones only, with some absent. The table lists roughly 480,000 clones, roughly 85% of them singletons. Specimen: PBMCs. These receptors all come from a woman aged 40 to 55 in good health. Some clones in this sample may be carry-over from other donors' samples. CDR3s include the opening cysteine and the closing phenylalanine or tryptophan. The order of the fields is V gene, clone size, CDR3 protein. A clone size is listed for some rows: how often the clone was seen (once, few, many), or a class if it is expanded.

>TRBV28|.
CASSLPGQPRSGNTIYF
>TRBV25-1|once
CASSPLGQGLTNEKLFF
>TRBV5-4|.
CASSPGTGVSLIYNEQFF
>TRBV2|.
CASKEGLGEKLFF
>TRBV10-3|few
CAISAGLNYEQYF
>TRBV28|.
CASSDVTGVITEAFF
>TRBV7-2|.
CASSLGTSVNEQFF
>TRBV30|.
CAWNGRDLSYEQYF
>TRBV28|.
CASSLWANFNYGYTF
>TRBV7-9|.
CASSLGRQRATNEKLFF
>TRBV6-6|.
CASSIGQSSGNTIYF
>TRBV11-2|.
CASSPQKGSYNEQFF
>TRBV5-1|.
CASSLGKIAITYNEQFF
>TRBV7-9|.
CASSLAGGGEQFF
>TRBV7-7|once
CASSPLAGGGTDTQYF
>TRBV27|.
CASSLSRPLYNEQFF
>TRBV4-1|.
CASSQGEGEYAEQYF
>TRBV28|few
CASGGGGKETQYF
>TRBV7-9|.
CASSSGQGGNTIYF
>TRBV6-1|.
CASSEQQDTDTQYF
>TRBV27|.
CASSSPRGGGGTGELFF
>TRBV15|few
CATSRDVTGYGYTF
>TRBV5-1|.
CASSITANTGELFF
>TRBV28|.
CASSPTGSGNQPQHF